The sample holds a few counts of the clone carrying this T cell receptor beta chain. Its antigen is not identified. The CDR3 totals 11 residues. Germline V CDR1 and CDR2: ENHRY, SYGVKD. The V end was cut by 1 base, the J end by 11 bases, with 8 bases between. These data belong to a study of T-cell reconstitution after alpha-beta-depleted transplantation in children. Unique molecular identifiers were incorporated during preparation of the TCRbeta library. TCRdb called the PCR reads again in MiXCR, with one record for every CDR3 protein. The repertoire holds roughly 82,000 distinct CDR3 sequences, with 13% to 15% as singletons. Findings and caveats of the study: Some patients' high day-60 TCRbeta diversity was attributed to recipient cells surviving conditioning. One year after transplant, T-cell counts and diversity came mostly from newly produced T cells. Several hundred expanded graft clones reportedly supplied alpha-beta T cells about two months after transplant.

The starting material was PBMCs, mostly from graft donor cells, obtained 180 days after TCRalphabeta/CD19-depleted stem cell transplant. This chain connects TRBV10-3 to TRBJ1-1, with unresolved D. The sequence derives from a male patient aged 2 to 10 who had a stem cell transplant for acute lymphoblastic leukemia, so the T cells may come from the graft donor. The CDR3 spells CAISEFRVAFF. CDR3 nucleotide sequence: TGTGCCATCAGTGAGTTCCGGGTGGCTTTCTTT.